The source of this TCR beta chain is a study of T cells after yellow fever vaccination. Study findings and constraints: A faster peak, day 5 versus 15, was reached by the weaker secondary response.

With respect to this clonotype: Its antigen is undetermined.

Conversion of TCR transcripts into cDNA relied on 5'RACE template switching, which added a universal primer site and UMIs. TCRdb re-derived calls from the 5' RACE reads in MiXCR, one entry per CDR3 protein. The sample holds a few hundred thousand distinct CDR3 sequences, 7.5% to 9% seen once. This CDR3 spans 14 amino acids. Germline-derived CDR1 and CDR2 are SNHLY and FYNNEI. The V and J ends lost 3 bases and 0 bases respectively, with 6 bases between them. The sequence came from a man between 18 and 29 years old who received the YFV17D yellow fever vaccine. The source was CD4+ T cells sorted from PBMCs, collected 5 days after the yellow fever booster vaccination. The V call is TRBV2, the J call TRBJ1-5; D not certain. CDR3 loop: CASSDSYSNQPQHF. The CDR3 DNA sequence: TGTGCCAGCAGTGACAGCTATAGCAATCAGCCCCAGCATTTT. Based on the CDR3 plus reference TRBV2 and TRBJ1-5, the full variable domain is EPEVTQTPSHQVTQMGQEVILRCVPISNHLYFYWYRQILGQKVEFLVSFYNNEISEKSEIFDDQFSVERPDGSNFTLKIRSTKLEDSAMYFCASSDSYSNQPQHFGDGTRLSIL.